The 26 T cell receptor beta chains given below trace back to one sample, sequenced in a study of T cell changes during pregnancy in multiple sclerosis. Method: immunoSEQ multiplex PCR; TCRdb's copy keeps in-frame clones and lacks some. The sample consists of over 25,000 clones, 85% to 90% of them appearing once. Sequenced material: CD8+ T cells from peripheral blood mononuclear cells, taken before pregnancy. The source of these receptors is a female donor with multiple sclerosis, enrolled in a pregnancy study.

The CDR3 nucleotides read TGTGCCAGCAGCCCATTCGGGTCGCGGGGGTCCTACGAGCAGTACTTC. This codes for CASSPFGSRGSYEQYF. The rearrangement uses TRBV7-9 and TRBJ2-7, with 7 positions matching TRBD2. Germline CDR1 reads SEHNR; CDR2 reads FQNEAQ (reference sequence). There are 16 residues in the CDR3. Germline trimming cut 5 bases from V and 1 base from J; bases unmatched to any gene: 11.

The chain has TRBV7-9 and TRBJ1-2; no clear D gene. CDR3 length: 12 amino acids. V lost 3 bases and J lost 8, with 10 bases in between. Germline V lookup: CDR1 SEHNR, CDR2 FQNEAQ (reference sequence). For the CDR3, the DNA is TGTGCCAGCAGCTTTGAAAGGCGGGGCTACACCTTC. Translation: CASSFERRGYTF.

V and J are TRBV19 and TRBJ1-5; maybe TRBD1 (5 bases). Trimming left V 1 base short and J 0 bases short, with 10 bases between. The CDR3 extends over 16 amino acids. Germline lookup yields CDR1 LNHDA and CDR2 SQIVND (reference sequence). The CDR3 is CASSIAWTYSNQPQHF. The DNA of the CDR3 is TGTGCCAGTAGTATAGCATGGACATATAGCAATCAGCCCCAGCATTTT.

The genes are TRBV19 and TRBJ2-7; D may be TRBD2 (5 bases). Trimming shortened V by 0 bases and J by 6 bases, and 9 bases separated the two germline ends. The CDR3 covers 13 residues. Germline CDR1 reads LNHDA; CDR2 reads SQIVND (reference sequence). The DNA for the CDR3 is TGTGCCAGTAGTATAGATCTAGAGGGCGAGCAGTACTTC. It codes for CASSIDLEGEQYF.

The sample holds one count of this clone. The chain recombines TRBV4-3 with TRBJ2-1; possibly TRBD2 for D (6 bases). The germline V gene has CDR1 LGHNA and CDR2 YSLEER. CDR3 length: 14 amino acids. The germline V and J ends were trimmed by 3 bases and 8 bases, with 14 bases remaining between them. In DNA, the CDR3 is TGCGCCAGCAGCCAGGCCCTAGGGAGGTATGAGCAGTTCTTC. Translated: CASSQALGRYEQFF.

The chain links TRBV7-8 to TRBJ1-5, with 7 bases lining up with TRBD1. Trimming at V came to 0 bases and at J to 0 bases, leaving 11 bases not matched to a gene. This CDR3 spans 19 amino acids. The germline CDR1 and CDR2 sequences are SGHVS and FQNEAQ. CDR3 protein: CASSLAMIGTDNSNQPQHF. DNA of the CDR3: TGTGCCAGCAGCTTAGCCATGATCGGGACAGATAATAGCAATCAGCCCCAGCATTTT. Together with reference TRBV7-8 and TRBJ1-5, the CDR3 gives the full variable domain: GAGVSQSPRYKVAKRGQDVALRCDPISGHVSLFWYQQALGQGPEFLTYFQNEAQLDKSGLPSDRFFAERPEGSVSTLKIQRTQQEDSAVYLCASSLAMIGTDNSNQPQHFGDGTRLSIL.

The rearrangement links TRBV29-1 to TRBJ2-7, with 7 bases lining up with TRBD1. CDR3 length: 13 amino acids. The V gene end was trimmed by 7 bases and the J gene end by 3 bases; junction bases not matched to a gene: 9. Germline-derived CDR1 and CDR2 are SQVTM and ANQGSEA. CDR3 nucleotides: TGCAGCGGGGGAACAGGGGAAGGCTACGAGCAGTACTTC. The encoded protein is CSGGTGEGYEQYF.

CDR3 in amino acids: CAISEPAGAEENLDTQYF. The CDR3, as DNA: TGTGCCATCAGTGAGCCGGCGGGGGCCGAAGAGAATTTGGATACGCAGTATTTT. The chain is built from TRBV10-3 and TRBJ2-3; a possible D gene is TRBD2 (7 bases). The CDR3 runs to 18 residues. Per germline, CDR1 ENHRY and CDR2 SYGVKD. Trimming cost V 2 bases and J 6 bases, with 24 bases left between them.

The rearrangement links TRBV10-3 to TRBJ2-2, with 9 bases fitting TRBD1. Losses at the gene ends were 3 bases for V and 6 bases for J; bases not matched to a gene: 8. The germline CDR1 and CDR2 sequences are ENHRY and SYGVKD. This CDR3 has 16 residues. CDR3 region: CAISEPGQGEAGELFF. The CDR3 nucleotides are TGTGCCATCAGTGAACCGGGACAGGGTGAAGCCGGGGAGCTGTTTTTT.

CDR3 residues: CASSLLQGDTQYF. The CDR3, as DNA: TGTGCCAGCAGTTTATTACAGGGAGATACGCAGTATTTT. The gene calls are TRBV28 and TRBJ2-3, with TRBD1 as a possible D gene (6 bases). V was trimmed by 1 base and J by 5 bases, leaving 7 bases between them. Germline V CDR1 and CDR2: MDHEN, SYDVKM. The CDR3 is 13 residues long.

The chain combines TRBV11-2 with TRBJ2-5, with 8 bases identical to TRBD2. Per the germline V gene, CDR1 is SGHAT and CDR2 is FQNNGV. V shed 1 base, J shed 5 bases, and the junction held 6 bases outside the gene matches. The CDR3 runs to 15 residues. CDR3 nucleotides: TGTGCCAGCAGCTTAGGGGTCGGGGGGGCGGAGACCCAGTACTTC. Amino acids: CASSLGVGGAETQYF.

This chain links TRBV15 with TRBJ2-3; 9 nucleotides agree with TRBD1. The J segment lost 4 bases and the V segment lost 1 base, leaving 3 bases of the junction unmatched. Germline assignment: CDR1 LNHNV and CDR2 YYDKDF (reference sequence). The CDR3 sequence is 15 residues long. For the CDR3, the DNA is TGTGCCACCAGCAGAGCCACAGGGGGCGCAGATACGCAGTATTTT. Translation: CATSRATGGADTQYF.

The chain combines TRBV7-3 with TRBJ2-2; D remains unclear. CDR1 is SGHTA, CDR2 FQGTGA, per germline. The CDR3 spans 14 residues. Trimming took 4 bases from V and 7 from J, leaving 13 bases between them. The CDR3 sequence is CASSSRWSGGELFF. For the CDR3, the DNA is TGTGCCAGCAGCTCCCGGTGGTCTGGCGGGGAGCTGTTTTTT.

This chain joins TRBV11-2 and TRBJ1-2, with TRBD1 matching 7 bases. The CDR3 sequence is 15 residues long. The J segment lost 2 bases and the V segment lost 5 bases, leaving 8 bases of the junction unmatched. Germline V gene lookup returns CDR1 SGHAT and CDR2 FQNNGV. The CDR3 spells CASSGYRGQNYGYTF. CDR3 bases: TGTGCCAGCAGCGGCTACAGGGGACAGAACTATGGCTACACCTTC. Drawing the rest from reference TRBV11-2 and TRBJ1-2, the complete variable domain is EAGVAQSPRYKIIEKRQSVAFWCNPISGHATLYWYQQILGQGPKLLIQFQNNGVVDDSQLPKDRFSAERLKGVDSTLKIQPAKLEDSAVYLCASSGYRGQNYGYTFGSGTRLTVV.

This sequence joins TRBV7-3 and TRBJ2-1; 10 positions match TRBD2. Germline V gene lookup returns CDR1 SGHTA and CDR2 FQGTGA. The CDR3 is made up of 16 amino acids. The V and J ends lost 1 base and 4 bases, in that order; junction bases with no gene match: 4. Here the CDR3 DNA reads TGTGCCAGCAGCTTAATTGTTAGCGGGGGGTACAATGAGCAGTTCTTC. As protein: CASSLIVSGGYNEQFF.

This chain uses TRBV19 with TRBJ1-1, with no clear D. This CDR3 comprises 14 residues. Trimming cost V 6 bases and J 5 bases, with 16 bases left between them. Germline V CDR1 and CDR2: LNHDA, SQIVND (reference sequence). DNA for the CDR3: TGTGCCAGTAGATCACCGAAGGAGGGTACTGAAGCTTTCTTT. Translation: CASRSPKEGTEAFF.

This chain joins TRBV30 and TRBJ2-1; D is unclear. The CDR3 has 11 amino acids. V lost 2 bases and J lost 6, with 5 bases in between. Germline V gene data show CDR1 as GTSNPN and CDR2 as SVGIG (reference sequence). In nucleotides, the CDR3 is TGTGCCTGGAGTCTCCCCAATGAGCAGTTCTTC. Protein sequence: CAWSLPNEQFF.

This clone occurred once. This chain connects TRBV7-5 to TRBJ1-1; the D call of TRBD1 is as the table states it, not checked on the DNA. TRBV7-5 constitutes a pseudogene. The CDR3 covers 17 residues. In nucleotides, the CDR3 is TGTGCCAGAAGCTTAGCGGGCAGGGCCCCAATGAACACTGAAGCTTTCTTT. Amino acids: CARSLAGRAPMNTEAFF.

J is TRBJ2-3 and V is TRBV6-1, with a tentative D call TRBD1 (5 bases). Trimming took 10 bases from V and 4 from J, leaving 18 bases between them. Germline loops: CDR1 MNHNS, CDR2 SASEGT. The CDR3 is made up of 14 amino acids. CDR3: CATTWVLGADTQYF. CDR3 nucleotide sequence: TGTGCCACCACTTGGGTATTAGGGGCAGATACGCAGTATTTT.

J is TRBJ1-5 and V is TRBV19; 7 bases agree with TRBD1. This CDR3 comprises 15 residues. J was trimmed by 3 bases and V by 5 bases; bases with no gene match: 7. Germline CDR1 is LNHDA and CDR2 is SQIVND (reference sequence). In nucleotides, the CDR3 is TGTGCCAGTAGTTTCCGGGGGACAGTCAATCAGCCCCAGCATTTT. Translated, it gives CASSFRGTVNQPQHF.

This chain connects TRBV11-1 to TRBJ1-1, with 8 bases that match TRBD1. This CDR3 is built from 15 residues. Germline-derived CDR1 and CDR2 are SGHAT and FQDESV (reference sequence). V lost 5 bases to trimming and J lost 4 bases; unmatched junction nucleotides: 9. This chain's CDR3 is CASSRDRGGGTEAFF. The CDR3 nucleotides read TGTGCCAGCAGCCGAGACAGGGGCGGGGGCACTGAAGCTTTCTTT. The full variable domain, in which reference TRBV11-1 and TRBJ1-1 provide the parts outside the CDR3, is EAEVAQSPRYKITEKSQAVAFWCDPISGHATLYWYRQILGQGPELLVQFQDESVVDDSQLPKDRFSAERLKGVDSTLKIQPAELGDSAMYLCASSRDRGGGTEAFFGQGTRLTVV.

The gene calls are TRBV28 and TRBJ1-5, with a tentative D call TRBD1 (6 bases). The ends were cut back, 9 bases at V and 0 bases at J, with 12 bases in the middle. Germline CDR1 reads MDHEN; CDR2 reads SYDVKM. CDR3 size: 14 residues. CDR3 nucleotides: TGTGCCAGTTGGGACAAGTATAGCAATCAGCCCCAGCATTTT. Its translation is CASWDKYSNQPQHF.

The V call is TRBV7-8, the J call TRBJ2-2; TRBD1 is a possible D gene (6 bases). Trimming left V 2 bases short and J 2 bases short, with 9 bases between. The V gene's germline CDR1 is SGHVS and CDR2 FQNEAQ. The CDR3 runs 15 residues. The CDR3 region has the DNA TGTGCCAGCAGCTTAACCAGGGGCAACACCGGGGAGCTGTTTTTT. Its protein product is CASSLTRGNTGELFF.

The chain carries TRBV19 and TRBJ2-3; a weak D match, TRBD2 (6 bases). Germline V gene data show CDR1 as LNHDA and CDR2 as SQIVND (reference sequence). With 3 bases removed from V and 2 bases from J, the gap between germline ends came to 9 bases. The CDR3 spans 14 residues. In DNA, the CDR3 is TGTGCCAGTAGTATGGACTATCTCACAGATACGCAGTATTTT. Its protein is CASSMDYLTDTQYF. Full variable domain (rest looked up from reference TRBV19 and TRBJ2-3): DGGITQSPKYLFRKEGQNVTLSCEQNLNHDAMYWYRQDPGQGLRLIYYSQIVNDFQKGDIAEGYSVSREKKESFPLTVTSAQKNPTAFYLCASSMDYLTDTQYFGPGTRLTVL.

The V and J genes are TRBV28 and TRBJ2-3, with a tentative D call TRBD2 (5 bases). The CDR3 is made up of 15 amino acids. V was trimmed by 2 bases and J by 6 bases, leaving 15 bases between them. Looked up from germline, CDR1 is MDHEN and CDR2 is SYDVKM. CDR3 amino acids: CASSLETGYLDTQYF. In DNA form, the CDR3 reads TGTGCCAGCAGTTTAGAGACGGGGTATTTGGATACGCAGTATTTT.

The CDR3 here is CASRTDRDSGNTIYF. DNA of the CDR3: TGCGCCAGCAGGACTGACAGGGACTCTGGAAACACCATATATTTT. This chain connects TRBV5-1 to TRBJ1-3; 7 bases line up with TRBD1. The trim removed 5 bases at V and 0 bases at J, leaving 5 bases unmatched. CDR3 length: 15 amino acids. Per the germline V gene, CDR1 is SGHRS and CDR2 is YFSETQ.